This passage covers 19 T cell receptor beta chains from one sample sequenced in a study of T cell repertoires in cytomegalovirus infection. The antigens these receptors bind are not known. TCRdb reprocessed the reads via MiXCR and lists one record per CDR3 protein. Found here are about 34,000 distinct CDR3 sequences, over 50% of them singletons; the top ten hold approximately 92%. Here the sequenced sample was CD8+ T cells from cultured PBMCs, taken from culture after CMV antigen stimulation. Receptor source: a human donor in good health (CMV status not recorded). Some clones in this sample may be carry-over from other donors' samples.

The table lists this clonotype with many counts. This sequence joins TRBV11-2 and TRBJ1-1; unclear D gene. The CDR3 is 16 residues long. Germline V gives CDR1 SGHAT, CDR2 FQNNGV. The germline V and J ends were trimmed by 5 bases and 2 bases, with 18 bases remaining between them. Here the CDR3 reads CASSPSLAAVNTEAFF. For the CDR3, the DNA is TGTGCCAGCAGCCCTAGCCTGGCAGCGGTTAACACTGAAGCTTTCTTT. Together with reference TRBV11-2 and TRBJ1-1, the CDR3 gives the full variable domain: EAGVAQSPRYKIIEKRQSVAFWCNPISGHATLYWYQQILGQGPKLLIQFQNNGVVDDSQLPKDRFSAERLKGVDSTLKIQPAKLEDSAVYLCASSPSLAAVNTEAFFGQGTRLTVV.

This clonotype was counted once. V gene TRBV5-1 combines with J gene TRBJ1-4; the D is unclear. V was shortened by 4 bases and J by 5 bases, with 9 bases between the two germline ends. Per the germline V gene, CDR1 is SGHRS and CDR2 is YFSETQ. The CDR3 is 13 residues long. CDR3: CASSLEENEKLFF. CDR3 in DNA: TGCGCCAGCAGCCTGGAAGAAAATGAAAAACTGTTTTTT.

This clonotype has more than one count but fewer than ten. The rearrangement uses TRBV4-2 and TRBJ2-3; D call uncertain. The germline gives CDR1 LGHNA, CDR2 YNFKEQ. The V end lost 1 base, the J end lost 6 bases, and 11 bases lay between the germline ends. The CDR3 sequence is 14 residues long. The CDR3: CASSQGREADTQYF. The CDR3 nucleotides are TGTGCCAGCAGCCAAGGTAGGGAAGCGGATACGCAGTATTTT.

This sequence joins TRBV28 and TRBJ2-3; TRBD2 is a possible D gene (6 bases). CDR1 MDHEN and CDR2 SYDVKM come from the germline V gene. This CDR3 has 15 amino acids. Trimming pared 7 bases from V and 5 bases from J, leaving 19 bases between. The CDR3 DNA reads as TGTGCCAGCAACCACGGGACTCTATCACAAGATACGCAGTATTTT. This translates into CASNHGTLSQDTQYF.

The chain joins TRBV20-1 to TRBJ2-2; no clear D. CDR1 is DFQATT and CDR2 is SNEGSKA in the germline V gene (reference sequence). The CDR3 has 16 residues. V gave up 2 bases and J gave up 3 bases, with 16 bases separating them. The CDR3 DNA follows: TGCAGTGCTAGAAACCGGTTTAGCAGAGACACCGGGGAGCTGTTTTTT. Translation gives CSARNRFSRDTGELFF.

The table lists this clonotype with a few counts. The rearrangement links TRBV20-1 to TRBJ1-5; 8 nucleotides align to TRBD1. CDR3 length: 15 residues. Trimming removed 2 bases from V and 4 bases from J; junction bases left unmatched: 7. Per the germline V gene, CDR1 is DFQATT and CDR2 is SNEGSKA (reference sequence). The CDR3 sequence is CSARPLTGENQPQHF. In DNA form, the CDR3 reads TGCAGTGCTAGACCCTTGACAGGGGAAAATCAGCCCCAGCATTTT.

This clonotype has just one count. V is TRBV6-8 and J is TRBJ1-2, with a weak D call TRBD1 (6 bases). This CDR3 has 17 residues. Trimming stripped 7 bases from V and 4 bases from J, with 25 bases between. The germline V gene encodes CDR1 MNHGY and CDR2 SAAAGT. The CDR3 spells CASTHGGPARGAYGYTF. The CDR3 bases are TGTGCCAGCACCCACGGGGGACCGGCGAGGGGGGCCTATGGCTACACCTTC.

This chain uses TRBV5-1 with TRBJ1-1, with unresolved D. V lost 0 bases and J 1 base, leaving 7 bases between the germline ends. CDR1 is SGHRS and CDR2 is YFSETQ in the germline V gene. The CDR3 totals 14 residues. The CDR3 DNA is TGCGCCAGCAGCTTGGTTTACGGGAACACTGAAGCTTTCTTT. This translates into CASSLVYGNTEAFF.

The chain recombines TRBV7-6 with TRBJ2-3; 11 bases match TRBD2. The CDR3 extends over 15 amino acids. Germline assignment: CDR1 SGHVS and CDR2 FNYEAQ. V trimming: 4 bases; J trimming: 8 bases; junction bases outside the gene matches: 8. CDR3 nucleotide sequence: TGTGCCAGCAGCTCCGAGGGTAGCGGGAGGGGTACGCAGTATTTT. It specifies CASSSEGSGRGTQYF.

The table lists this clonotype with a few counts. The chain joins TRBV7-9 to TRBJ2-7; D might be TRBD1 (6 bases). The V end was cut by 4 bases, the J end by 0 bases, with 10 bases between. There are 14 residues in the CDR3. The germline gives CDR1 SEHNR, CDR2 FQNEAQ (reference sequence). DNA of the CDR3: TGTGCCAGCAGCTCGCTGGACAGCTCCTACGAGCAGTACTTC. Residues: CASSSLDSSYEQYF.

J is TRBJ2-1 and V is TRBV7-2; 8 bases map to TRBD2. The CDR3 is 15 residues long. V shed 1 base and J 7 bases; nucleotides not matched to a gene: 6. In germline, CDR1 is SGHTA, CDR2 FQGNSA. In nucleotides, the CDR3 is TGTGCCAGCAGCTTAGGAAGCGGGAGTGGGAATGAGCAGTTCTTC. Translation: CASSLGSGSGNEQFF.

In its sample, this clonotype was seen a few times. V gene TRBV27 combines with J gene TRBJ2-3; 13 nucleotides align to TRBD2. The germline V gene has CDR1 MNHEY and CDR2 SMNVEV (reference sequence). The CDR3 extends over 15 amino acids. The V and J ends lost 6 bases and 4 bases, in that order; junction bases with no gene match: 4. The CDR3 coding sequence is TGTGCCAGCAGCCCCACTAGCGGGAGGGCAGATACGCAGTATTTT. Translation: CASSPTSGRADTQYF.

The V call is TRBV7-8, the J call TRBJ2-1; 16 nucleotides line up with TRBD2. CDR1 and CDR2 (germline): SGHVS, FQNEAQ. The V gene end was trimmed by 1 base and the J gene end by 6 bases; junction bases not matched to a gene: 6. The CDR3 is made up of 18 amino acids. The CDR3 loop reads CASSLDVGLAGGVNEQFF. Here the CDR3 DNA reads TGTGCCAGCAGCTTAGACGTGGGACTAGCGGGAGGGGTCAATGAGCAGTTCTTC.

This clonotype was detected a few times. This chain links TRBV18 with TRBJ2-3; 8 nucleotides match TRBD1. Germline V gene lookup returns CDR1 KGHSH and CDR2 LQKENI. Losses at the gene ends were 1 base for V and 3 bases for J; bases not matched to a gene: 3. This CDR3 comprises 15 residues. The CDR3 nucleotides read TGTGCCAGCTCACCACGGCAGGGGGCGACAGATACGCAGTATTTT. Translation gives CASSPRQGATDTQYF. The full variable domain, its missing parts supplied by reference TRBV18 and TRBJ2-3, is NAGVMQNPRHLVRRRGQEARLRCSPMKGHSHVYWYRQLPEEGLKFMVYLQKENIIDESGMPKERFSAEFPKEGPSILRIQQVVRGDSAAYFCASSPRQGATDTQYFGPGTRLTVL.

This chain uses TRBV7-4 with TRBJ2-5; TRBD2 is a possible D gene (5 bases). This CDR3 region has 13 residues. Germline V lookup: CDR1 SGHVT, CDR2 SQSDAQ. The V end was cut by 5 bases, the J end by 2 bases, with 9 bases between. CDR3 loop: CASSAPGQETQYF. The CDR3 DNA reads as TGTGCCAGCAGCGCGCCGGGACAAGAGACCCAGTACTTC. The full variable domain, with the rest looked up from reference TRBV7-4 and TRBJ2-5, is GAGVSQSPRYKVAKRGRDVALRCDSISGHVTLYWYRQTLGQGSEVLTYSQSDAQRDKSGRPSGRFSAERPERSVSTLKIQRTEQGDSAVYLCASSAPGQETQYFGPGTRLLVL.

In DNA form, the CDR3 reads TGTGCCAGCAGCTTAGATCTGGGGAGGAACACTGAAGCTTTCTTT. This codes for CASSLDLGRNTEAFF. The rearrangement uses TRBV11-2 and TRBJ1-1, with no clear D. Deletions cut 0 bases from V and 1 base from J, with 9 bases between. Germline CDR1 reads SGHAT; CDR2 reads FQNNGV. The CDR3 loop spans 15 amino acids.

The chain carries TRBV4-1 and TRBJ2-1, with 7 bases aligning to TRBD1. CDR3 size: 17 residues. Unmatched junction bases numbered 7, after V lost 0 bases and J lost 2 bases. Looked up from germline, CDR1 is MGHRA and CDR2 is YSYEKL. Here the CDR3 reads CASSQDPRQGTYNEQFF. CDR3 in DNA: TGCGCCAGCAGCCAAGATCCGAGACAGGGAACCTACAATGAGCAGTTCTTC.

The chain is built from TRBV19 and TRBJ2-1; 10 bases map to TRBD1. Germline V CDR1 and CDR2: LNHDA, SQIVND (reference sequence). This CDR3 is 16 amino acids long. J gave up 9 bases and V 4 bases, and 12 bases lay outside the gene matches. The CDR3 DNA reads TGTGCCAGTAGTAGCCGGGGGACAGGGGTTCAAAGTGAGCAGTTCTTC. Translating gives CASSSRGTGVQSEQFF.

The rearrangement joins TRBV4-2 to TRBJ2-7; 10 bases are a match to TRBD2. Germline V lookup: CDR1 LGHNA, CDR2 YNFKEQ. V was pared by 0 bases and J by 3 bases, with 5 bases of the junction left unmatched. The CDR3 consists of 16 residues. CDR3 bases: TGTGCCAGCAGCCAAGATCTTGGACTAGCGGACTACGAGCAGTACTTC. This translates into CASSQDLGLADYEQYF.